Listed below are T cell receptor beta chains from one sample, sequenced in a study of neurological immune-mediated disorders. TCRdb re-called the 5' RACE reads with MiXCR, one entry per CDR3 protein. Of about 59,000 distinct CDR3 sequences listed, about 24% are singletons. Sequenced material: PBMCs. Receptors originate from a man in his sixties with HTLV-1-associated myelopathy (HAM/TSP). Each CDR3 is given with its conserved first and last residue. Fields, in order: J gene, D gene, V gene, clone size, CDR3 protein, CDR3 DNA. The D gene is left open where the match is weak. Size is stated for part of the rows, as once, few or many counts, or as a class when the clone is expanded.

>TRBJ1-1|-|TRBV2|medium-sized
CASSEGANTEAFF
TGTGCCAGCAGTGAAGGGGCGAACACTGAAGCTTTCTTT
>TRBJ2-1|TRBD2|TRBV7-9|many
CASSLASGNPGSHEQFF
TGTGCCAGCAGCTTAGCTAGCGGGAACCCCGGGAGCCATGAGCAGTTCTTC
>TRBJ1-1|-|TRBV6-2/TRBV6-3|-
CASSYSIFAEAFF
TGTGCCAGCAGTTACTCGATCTTCGCGGAAGCTTTCTTT
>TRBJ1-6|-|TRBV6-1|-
CASNPTESSYNSPLHF
TGTGCCAGCAACCCCACGGAGAGCTCCTATAATTCACCCCTCCACTTT
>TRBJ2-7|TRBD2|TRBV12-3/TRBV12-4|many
CASTWEGRAVEQYF
TGTGCCAGCACCTGGGAGGGTCGGGCTGTCGAGCAGTACTTC
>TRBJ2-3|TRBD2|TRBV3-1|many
CASSQDPGRAITSTDTQYF
TGTGCCAGCAGCCAAGACCCGGGGAGGGCGATTACTAGCACAGATACGCAGTATTTT
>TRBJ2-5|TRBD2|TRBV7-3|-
CASSQGLAFQETQYF
TGTGCCAGCAGCCAGGGACTAGCGTTCCAAGAGACCCAGTACTTC
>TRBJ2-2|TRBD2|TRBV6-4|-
CASSPAGGSAGELFF
TGTGCCAGCAGCCCGGCGGGAGGATCGGCCGGGGAGCTGTTTTTT
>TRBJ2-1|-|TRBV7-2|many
CASSPWTLGGEQFF
TGTGCCAGCAGCCCCTGGACTTTGGGCGGTGAGCAGTTCTTC
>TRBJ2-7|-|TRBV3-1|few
CASSQVGRGQYF
TGTGCCAGCAGCCAAGTTGGGCGAGGGCAGTACTTC
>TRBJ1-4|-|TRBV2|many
CASRRDRATNEKLFF
TGTGCCAGCAGACGTGACAGAGCAACTAATGAAAAACTGTTTTTT
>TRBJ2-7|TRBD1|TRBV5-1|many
CASSLNTGQGYEQYF
TGCGCCAGCAGCTTGAATACGGGACAGGGCTACGAGCAGTACTTC
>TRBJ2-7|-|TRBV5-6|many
CASSLPLGEQYF
TGTGCCAGCAGCCTACCCCTGGGCGAGCAGTACTTC
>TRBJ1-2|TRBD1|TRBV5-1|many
CASSLGDRLPGYTF
TGCGCCAGCAGCTTGGGGGACAGGCTTCCTGGCTACACCTTC
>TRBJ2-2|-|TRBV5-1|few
CASSSSISNTGELFF
TGCGCCAGCAGCTCCTCCATCTCGAACACCGGGGAGCTGTTTTTT
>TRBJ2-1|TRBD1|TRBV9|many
CASSVGLQGAGNEQFF
TGTGCCAGCAGCGTAGGGTTACAGGGGGCGGGTAATGAGCAGTTCTTC
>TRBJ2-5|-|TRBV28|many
CASRKGQAQYF
TGTGCCAGCAGAAAGGGCCAGGCCCAGTACTTC
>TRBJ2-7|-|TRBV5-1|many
CASSQERGYEQYF
TGCGCCAGCAGCCAGGAGAGGGGCTACGAGCAGTACTTC
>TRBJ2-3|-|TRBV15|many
CATSLHLGNQGSTQYF
TGTGCCACCAGCCTGCACCTGGGGAACCAGGGTTCGACGCAGTATTTT
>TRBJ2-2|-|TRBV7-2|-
CASSPYRDTGELFF
TGTGCCAGCAGCCCCTACCGGGACACCGGGGAGCTGTTTTTT
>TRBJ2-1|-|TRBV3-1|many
CASSQVRNEQFF
TGTGCCAGCAGCCAAGTCAGGAATGAGCAGTTCTTC
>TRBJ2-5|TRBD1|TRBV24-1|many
CATSESGTGGGETQYF
TGTGCCACCAGTGAGTCCGGGACAGGGGGAGGAGAGACCCAGTACTTC
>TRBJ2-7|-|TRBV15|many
CATSRQDDEQYF
TGTGCCACCAGCAGACAGGACGACGAGCAGTACTTC
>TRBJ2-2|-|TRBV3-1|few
CASSLRGVLTGELFF
TGTGCCAGCAGCCTCAGGGGTGTACTCACCGGGGAGCTGTTTTTT
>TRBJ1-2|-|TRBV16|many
CASSQSTVVGYTF
TGTGCCAGCAGCCAATCCACAGTGGTCGGCTACACCTTC
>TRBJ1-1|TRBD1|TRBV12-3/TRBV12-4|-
CASSYRGNTEAFF
TGTGCCAGCAGTTACAGGGGGAACACTGAAGCTTTCTTT
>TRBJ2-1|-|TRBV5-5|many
CASRSTPNEQFF
TGTGCCAGCAGATCAACCCCCAATGAGCAGTTCTTC
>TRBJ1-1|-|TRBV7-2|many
CASSVSQNTEAFF
TGTGCCAGCAGCGTATCACAGAACACTGAAGCTTTCTTT
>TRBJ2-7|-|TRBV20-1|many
CSARLNSYEQYF
TGCAGTGCTAGACTAAACTCCTACGAGCAGTACTTC
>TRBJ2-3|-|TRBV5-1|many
CASSLAGTGSTDTQYF
TGCGCCAGCAGCTTGGCCGGGACGGGCAGCACAGATACGCAGTATTTT
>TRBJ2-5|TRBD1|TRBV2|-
CASSKYGTGGQETQYF
TGTGCCAGCAGTAAATACGGGACAGGGGGCCAAGAGACCCAGTACTTC
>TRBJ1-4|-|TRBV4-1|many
CASSQAGRTTNEKLFF
TGCGCCAGCAGCCAAGCAGGGAGGACAACTAATGAAAAACTGTTTTTT
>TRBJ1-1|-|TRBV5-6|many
CASSLIRGRVGTEAFF
TGTGCCAGCAGCTTGATTAGGGGCAGGGTAGGCACTGAAGCTTTCTTT
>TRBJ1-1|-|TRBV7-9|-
CASSSWRDPGEAFF
TGTGCCAGCAGCTCGTGGAGGGACCCGGGTGAAGCTTTCTTT
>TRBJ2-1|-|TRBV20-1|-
CSARQGNYNEQFF
TGCAGTGCTAGACAGGGAAACTACAATGAGCAGTTCTTC
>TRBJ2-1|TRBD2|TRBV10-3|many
CAIRRTSGRSNEQFF
TGTGCCATCAGACGGACTAGCGGGAGGAGCAATGAGCAGTTCTTC
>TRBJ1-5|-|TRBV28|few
CASRIAGRGSNQPQHF
TGTGCCAGCAGAATAGCAGGTCGCGGGAGCAATCAGCCCCAGCATTTT
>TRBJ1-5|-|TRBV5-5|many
CASSPGAGRPQHF
TGTGCCAGCAGCCCTGGGGCCGGCCGGCCCCAGCATTTT
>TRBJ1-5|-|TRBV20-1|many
CSASGRGRNQPQHF
TGCAGTGCTAGTGGCAGGGGTCGGAATCAGCCCCAGCATTTT
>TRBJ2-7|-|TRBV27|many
CASSLGENYEQYF
TGTGCCAGCAGTTTAGGAGAAAACTACGAGCAGTACTTC
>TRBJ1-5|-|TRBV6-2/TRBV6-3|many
CASSPNTYQPQHF
TGTGCCAGCAGTCCCAATACCTATCAGCCCCAGCATTTT
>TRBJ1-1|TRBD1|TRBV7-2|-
CASSTRQGADTEAFF
TGTGCCAGCAGCACCAGACAGGGGGCGGACACTGAAGCTTTCTTT
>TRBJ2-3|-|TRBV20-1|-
CSTRGVGLATDTQYF
TGCAGTACTAGAGGCGTGGGGTTGGCCACAGATACTCAGTATTTT
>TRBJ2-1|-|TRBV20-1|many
CSAPSTGTGQFF
TGCAGTGCTCCTAGTACCGGGACTGGGCAGTTCTTC
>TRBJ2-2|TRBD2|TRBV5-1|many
CASSLGAGVDTGELFF
TGCGCCAGCAGCTTGGGAGCGGGAGTGGACACCGGGGAGCTGTTTTTT
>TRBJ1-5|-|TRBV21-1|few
CASSKERGGTGNQPQHF
TGTGCCAGCAGCAAAGAGAGGGGAGGAACTGGCAATCAGCCCCAGCATTTT
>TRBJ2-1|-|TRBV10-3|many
CAISESPAGFEQFF
TGTGCCATCAGTGAGTCTCCGGCGGGATTTGAGCAGTTCTTC
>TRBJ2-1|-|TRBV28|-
CASTPTGGPYNEQFF
TGTGCCAGCACGCCGACCGGGGGGCCCTACAATGAGCAGTTCTTC
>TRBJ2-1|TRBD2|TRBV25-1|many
CASRQTGTSSYNEQFF
TGTGCCAGCAGACAAACCGGGACTAGCTCCTACAATGAGCAGTTCTTC
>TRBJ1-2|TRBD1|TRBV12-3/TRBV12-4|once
CASSSSTGPRGGYTF
TGTGCCAGCAGTTCCTCGACAGGGCCGAGGGGAGGCTACACCTTC
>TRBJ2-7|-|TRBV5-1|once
CASSLVRREDYEQYF
TGCGCCAGCAGCTTGGTAAGGAGAGAAGACTACGAGCAGTACTTC
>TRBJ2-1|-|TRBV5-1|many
CASSLSPGNEQFF
TGCGCCAGCAGCCTTAGCCCGGGCAATGAGCAGTTCTTC
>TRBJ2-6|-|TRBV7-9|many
CASSGRGAGANVLTF
TGTGCCAGCAGCGGCAGGGGTGCCGGGGCCAACGTCCTGACTTTC
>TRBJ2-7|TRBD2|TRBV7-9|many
CASSRDRGRAYEQYF
TGTGCCAGCAGTCGAGATCGCGGGAGGGCCTACGAGCAGTACTTC
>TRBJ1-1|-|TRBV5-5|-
CASSFSVVAETFF
TGTGCCAGCAGCTTTTCTGTGGTGGCTGAAACTTTCTTT
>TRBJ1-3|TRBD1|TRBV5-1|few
CASSATQGKGNTIYF
TGCGCCAGCAGCGCAACACAGGGGAAGGGAAACACCATATATTTT
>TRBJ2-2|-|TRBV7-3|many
CASSSSTTSSGELFF
TGTGCCAGCAGCTCATCGACCACGTCTTCCGGGGAGCTGTTTTTT
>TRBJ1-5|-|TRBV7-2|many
CASSLRSSVGNQPQHF
TGTGCCAGCAGCTTACGATCCTCGGTGGGCAATCAGCCCCAGCATTTT